A single sample gave rise to the 6 T cell receptor beta chains below, sequenced in a study of blood T cell repertoires in COVID-19. Data came from immunoSEQ multiplex PCR; TCRdb stores just in-frame clones and leaves some out. This sample has approximately 160,000 clones; 80% to 85% occur once, and the top ten carry less than 3.5%. The sequenced sample was peripheral blood. The origin of the receptors is a woman in her sixties or seventies with acute or convalescent COVID-19.

This clone was picked up one time. The chain employs TRBV2 and TRBJ1-5, with a weak D call TRBD1 (5 bases). Germline loops: CDR1 SNHLY, CDR2 FYNNEI. The CDR3 runs to 15 residues. V lost 4 bases, J lost 7 bases, and 17 bases lay in between. CDR3 sequence (DNA): TGTGCCAGCAGTGGAACAGGAACCCAGGGCCAGCCCCAGCATTTT. Its protein is CASSGTGTQGQPQHF. Looking up the rest from reference TRBV2 and TRBJ1-5 gives the full variable domain: EPEVTQTPSHQVTQMGQEVILRCVPISNHLYFYWYRQILGQKVEFLVSFYNNEISEKSEIFDDQFSVERPDGSNFTLKIRSTKLEDSAMYFCASSGTGTQGQPQHFGDGTRLSIL.

The chain links TRBV19 to TRBJ1-3, with 7 bases fitting TRBD1. This CDR3 contains 14 residues. V was clipped by 9 bases and J by 4 bases; unmatched bases: 9. CDR1 LNHDA and CDR2 SQIVND come from the germline V gene (reference sequence). As DNA, the CDR3 is TGTGCCAGCTCGATACAGGGGACGGGAAACACCATATATTTT. It codes for CASSIQGTGNTIYF.

The chain couples TRBV10-3 to TRBJ2-5, with 13 bases aligning to TRBD2. The CDR3 runs to 15 residues. Germline CDR1 reads ENHRY; CDR2 reads SYGVKD. Trimming at V came to 5 bases and at J to 5 bases, leaving 5 bases not matched to a gene. The CDR3 DNA follows: TGTGCCATCAGTCGGACTAGCGGGAGTCCGGAGACCCAGTACTTC. Protein: CAISRTSGSPETQYF.

This clone was recorded only once. This chain uses TRBV9 with TRBJ2-3, with 8 bases matching TRBD2. Looked up from germline, CDR1 is SGDLS and CDR2 is YYNGEE. V was pared by 3 bases and J by 0 bases, with 12 bases of the junction left unmatched. The length of the CDR3 is 18 residues. The CDR3 sequence is CASSGGTRPLSSTDTQYF. Written as DNA, the CDR3 is TGTGCCAGCAGCGGAGGGACTAGGCCCCTTAGCAGCACAGATACGCAGTATTTT.

This clone was picked up a small number of times. The V call is TRBV6-5, the J call TRBJ1-2; perhaps TRBD1 as D (5 bases). The CDR3 length is 14 residues. Per the germline V gene, CDR1 is MNHEY and CDR2 is SVGAGI. Trimming took off 2 bases at V and 4 bases at J, with 11 bases between the two ends. The CDR3 loop is CASSYGQGGYGYTF. Here the CDR3 DNA reads TGTGCCAGCAGTTACGGGCAGGGTGGCTATGGCTACACCTTC.

The rearrangement uses TRBV5-4 and TRBJ1-4; weak D call: TRBD1 (6 bases). This CDR3 is built from 14 residues. In germline, CDR1 is SGHNT, CDR2 YYREEE (reference sequence). V lost 1 base and J 8 bases, leaving 12 bases between the germline ends. The CDR3 DNA reads as TGTGCCAGCAGCTTGCTGGGGGCAAACGAAAAACTGTTTTTT. Its translation is CASSLLGANEKLFF.